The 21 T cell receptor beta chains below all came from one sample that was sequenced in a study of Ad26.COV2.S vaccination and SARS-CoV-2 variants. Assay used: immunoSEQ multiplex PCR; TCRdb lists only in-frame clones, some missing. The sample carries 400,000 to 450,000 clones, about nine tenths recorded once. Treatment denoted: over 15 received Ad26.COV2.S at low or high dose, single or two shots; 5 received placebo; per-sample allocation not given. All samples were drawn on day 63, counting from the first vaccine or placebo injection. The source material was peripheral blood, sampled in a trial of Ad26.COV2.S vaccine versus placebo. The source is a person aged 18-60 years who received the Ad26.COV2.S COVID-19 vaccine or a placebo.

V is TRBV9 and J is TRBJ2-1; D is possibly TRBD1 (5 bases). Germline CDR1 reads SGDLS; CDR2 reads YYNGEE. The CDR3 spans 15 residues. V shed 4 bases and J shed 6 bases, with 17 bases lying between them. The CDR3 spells CASSLQGDLTNEQFF. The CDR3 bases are TGTGCCAGCAGCCTCCAAGGGGATTTGACCAATGAGCAGTTCTTC.

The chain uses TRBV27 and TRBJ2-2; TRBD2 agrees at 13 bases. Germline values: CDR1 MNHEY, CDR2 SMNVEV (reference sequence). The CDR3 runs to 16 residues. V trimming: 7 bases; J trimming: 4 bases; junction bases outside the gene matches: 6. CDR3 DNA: TGTGCCAGCACCGGACTAGCGGGAGTGAGCACCGGGGAGCTGTTTTTT. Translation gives CASTGLAGVSTGELFF.

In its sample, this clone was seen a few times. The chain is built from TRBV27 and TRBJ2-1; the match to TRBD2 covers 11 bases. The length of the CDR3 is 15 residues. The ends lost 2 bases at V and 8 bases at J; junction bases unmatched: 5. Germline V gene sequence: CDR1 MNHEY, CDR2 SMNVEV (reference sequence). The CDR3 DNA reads TGTGCCAGCAGTTTAGTAGCGGGAGGGTTGGATGAGCAGTTCTTC. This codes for CASSLVAGGLDEQFF.

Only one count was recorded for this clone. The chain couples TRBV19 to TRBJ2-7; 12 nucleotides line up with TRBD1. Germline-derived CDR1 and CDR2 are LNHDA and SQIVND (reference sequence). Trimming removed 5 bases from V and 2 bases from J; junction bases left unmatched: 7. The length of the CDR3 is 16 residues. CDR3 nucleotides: TGTGCCAGTAGTGCCCGGGACAGGGGGCAAACCTACGAGCAGTACTTC. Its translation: CASSARDRGQTYEQYF. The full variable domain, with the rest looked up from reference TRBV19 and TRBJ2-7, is DGGITQSPKYLFRKEGQNVTLSCEQNLNHDAMYWYRQDPGQGLRLIYYSQIVNDFQKGDIAEGYSVSREKKESFPLTVTSAQKNPTAFYLCASSARDRGQTYEQYFGPGTRLTVT.

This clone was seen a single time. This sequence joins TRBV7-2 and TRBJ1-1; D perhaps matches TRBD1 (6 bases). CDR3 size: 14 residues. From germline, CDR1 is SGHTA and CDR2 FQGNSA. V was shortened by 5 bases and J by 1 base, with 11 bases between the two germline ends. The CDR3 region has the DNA TGTGCCAGCAGCCCACAGGGAACGAACACTGAAGCTTTCTTT. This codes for CASSPQGTNTEAFF.

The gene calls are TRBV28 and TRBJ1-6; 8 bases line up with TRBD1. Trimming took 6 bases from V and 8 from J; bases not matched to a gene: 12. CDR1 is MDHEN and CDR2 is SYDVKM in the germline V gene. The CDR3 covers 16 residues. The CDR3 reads CASSLPTGAGDSPLHF. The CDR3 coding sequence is TGTGCCAGCAGCCTCCCGACAGGGGCTGGGGATTCACCCCTCCACTTT. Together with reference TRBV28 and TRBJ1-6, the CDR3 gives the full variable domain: DVKVTQSSRYLVKRTGEKVFLECVQDMDHENMFWYRQDPGLGLRLIYFSYDVKMKEKGDIPEGYSVSREKKERFSLILESASTNQTSMYLCASSLPTGAGDSPLHFGNGTRLTVT.

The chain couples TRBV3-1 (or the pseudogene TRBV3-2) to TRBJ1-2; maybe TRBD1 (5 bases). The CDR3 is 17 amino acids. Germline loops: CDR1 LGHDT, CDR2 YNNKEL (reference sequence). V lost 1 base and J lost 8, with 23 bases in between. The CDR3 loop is CASSQVTERSTLGGYTF. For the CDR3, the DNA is TGTGCCAGCAGCCAAGTGACAGAAAGGAGTACCCTGGGAGGCTACACCTTC.

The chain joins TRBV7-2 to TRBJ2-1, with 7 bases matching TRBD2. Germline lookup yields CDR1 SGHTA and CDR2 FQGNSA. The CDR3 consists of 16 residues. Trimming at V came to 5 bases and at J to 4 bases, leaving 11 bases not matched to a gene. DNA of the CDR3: TGTGCCAGCAGCCCGCGGAGGGCGGGAGCGTACAATGAGCAGTTCTTC. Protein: CASSPRRAGAYNEQFF.

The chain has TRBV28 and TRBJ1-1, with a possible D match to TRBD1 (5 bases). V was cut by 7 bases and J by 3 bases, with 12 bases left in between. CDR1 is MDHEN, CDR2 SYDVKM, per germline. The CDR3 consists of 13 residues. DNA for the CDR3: TGTGCCAGCAAGACTGGAGGGGACACTGAAGCTTTCTTT. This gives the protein CASKTGGDTEAFF.

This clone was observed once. In nucleotides, the CDR3 is TGTGCCAGCTCTCCGGGGGCATATAATTCACCCCTCCACTTT. Translation: CASSPGAYNSPLHF. V and J are TRBV18 and TRBJ1-6; possibly TRBD1 for D (6 bases). Germline assignment: CDR1 KGHSH and CDR2 LQKENI. This CDR3 spans 14 amino acids. Trimming pared 6 bases from V and 4 bases from J, leaving 10 bases between.

In nucleotides, the CDR3 is TGTGCCAGCAGCCAAGGTTTCAGGCTAGCACTAAGCTCCTATAATTCACCCCTCCACTTT. It codes for CASSQGFRLALSSYNSPLHF. The V and J genes are TRBV3-1 (or the pseudogene TRBV3-2) and TRBJ1-6; no firm D call. CDR3 length equals 20 residues. Germline V lookup: CDR1 LGHDT, CDR2 YNNKEL (reference sequence). Trimming removed 1 base at V and 0 bases at J, with 19 bases between.

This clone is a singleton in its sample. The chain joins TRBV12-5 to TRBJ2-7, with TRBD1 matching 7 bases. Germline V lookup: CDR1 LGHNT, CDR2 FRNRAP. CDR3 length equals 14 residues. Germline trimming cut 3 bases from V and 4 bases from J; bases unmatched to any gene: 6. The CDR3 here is CASGFDRVRYEQYF. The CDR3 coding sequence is TGTGCTAGTGGTTTCGACAGGGTCAGATACGAGCAGTACTTC.

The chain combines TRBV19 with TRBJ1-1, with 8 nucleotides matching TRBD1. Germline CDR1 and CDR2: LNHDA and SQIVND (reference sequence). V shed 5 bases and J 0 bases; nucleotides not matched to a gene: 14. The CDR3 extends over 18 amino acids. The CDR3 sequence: CASSVAGGVPTLNTEAFF. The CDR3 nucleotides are TGTGCCAGTAGTGTAGCAGGGGGCGTACCGACACTGAACACTGAAGCTTTCTTT.

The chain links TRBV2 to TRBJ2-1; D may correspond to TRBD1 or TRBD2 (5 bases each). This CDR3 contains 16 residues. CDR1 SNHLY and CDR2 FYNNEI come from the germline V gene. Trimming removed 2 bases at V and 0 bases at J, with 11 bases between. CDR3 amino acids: CASSERGPSSYNEQFF. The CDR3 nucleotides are TGTGCCAGCAGTGAACGGGGCCCTAGCTCCTACAATGAGCAGTTCTTC.

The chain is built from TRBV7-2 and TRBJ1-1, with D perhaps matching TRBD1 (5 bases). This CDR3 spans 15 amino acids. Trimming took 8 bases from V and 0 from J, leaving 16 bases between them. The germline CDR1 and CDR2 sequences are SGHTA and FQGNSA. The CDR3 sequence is CASFRGGYMNTEAFF. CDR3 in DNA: TGTGCCAGCTTCCGCGGGGGTTATATGAACACTGAAGCTTTCTTT.

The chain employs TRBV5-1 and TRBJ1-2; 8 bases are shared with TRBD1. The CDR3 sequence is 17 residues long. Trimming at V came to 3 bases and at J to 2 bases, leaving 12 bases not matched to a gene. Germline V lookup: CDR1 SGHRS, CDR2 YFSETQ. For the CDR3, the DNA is TGCGCCAGCAGCTCCCCGCACAGGGGGTCCGGGAACTATGGCTACACCTTC. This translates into CASSSPHRGSGNYGYTF.

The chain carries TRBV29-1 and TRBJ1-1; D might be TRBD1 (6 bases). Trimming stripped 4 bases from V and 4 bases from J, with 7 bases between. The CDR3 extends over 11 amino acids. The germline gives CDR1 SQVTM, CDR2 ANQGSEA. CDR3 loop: CSVARGTEAFF. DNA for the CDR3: TGCAGCGTTGCCAGGGGCACTGAAGCTTTCTTT.

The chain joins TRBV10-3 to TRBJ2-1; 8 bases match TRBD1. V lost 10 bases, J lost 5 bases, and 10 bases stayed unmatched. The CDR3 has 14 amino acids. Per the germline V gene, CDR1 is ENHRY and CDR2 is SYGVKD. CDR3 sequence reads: CATNRDRSDNEQFF. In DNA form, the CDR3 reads TGTGCCACCAACCGGGACAGGTCAGACAATGAGCAGTTCTTC.

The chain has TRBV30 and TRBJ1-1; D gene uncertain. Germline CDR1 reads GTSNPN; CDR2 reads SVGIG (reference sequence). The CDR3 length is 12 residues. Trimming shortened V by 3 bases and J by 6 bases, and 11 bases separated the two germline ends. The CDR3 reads CAWSPGGPEAFF. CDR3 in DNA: TGTGCCTGGAGCCCGGGAGGGCCTGAAGCTTTCTTT.

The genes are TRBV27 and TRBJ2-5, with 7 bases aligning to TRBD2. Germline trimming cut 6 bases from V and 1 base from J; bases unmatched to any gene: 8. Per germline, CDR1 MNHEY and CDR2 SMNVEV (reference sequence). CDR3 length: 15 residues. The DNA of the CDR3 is TGTGCCAGCAGGAAAGCTAGCGGTAGCCAAGAGACCCAGTACTTC. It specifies CASRKASGSQETQYF.

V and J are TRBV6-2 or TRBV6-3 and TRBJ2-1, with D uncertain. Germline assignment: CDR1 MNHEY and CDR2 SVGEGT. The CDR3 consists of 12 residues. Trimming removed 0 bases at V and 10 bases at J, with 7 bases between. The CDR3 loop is CASSYSSMEQFF. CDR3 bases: TGTGCCAGCAGTTACTCTTCTATGGAGCAGTTCTTC.